What follows are 10 T cell receptor beta chains derived from one specimen sequenced in a study of T cell responses to AZD1222 COVID-19 vaccine. Assay: immunoSEQ multiplex PCR; the TCRdb copy retains only in-frame clones and omits some. The sample contains 100,000 or so clones, roughly 82% of which appear only once. Sample: peripheral blood, taken on day 0 of AZD1222 vaccination. The source is an adult in good health.

V usage is TRBV19 and J usage is TRBJ1-1; the D is unclear. Germline V lookup: CDR1 LNHDA, CDR2 SQIVND (reference sequence). The CDR3 runs 13 residues. V was clipped by 3 bases and J by 1 base, with 6 bases between them. The CDR3 region is CASSIHANTEAFF. DNA of the CDR3: TGTGCCAGTAGTATCCACGCGAACACTGAAGCTTTCTTT.

The chain has TRBV5-5 and TRBJ2-7; D is undetermined. There are 12 residues in the CDR3. The ends were cut back, 3 bases at V and 3 bases at J, with 7 bases in the middle. From germline, CDR1 is SGHKS and CDR2 YYEKEE (reference sequence). The CDR3, as DNA: TGTGCCAGCAGCTATCGGTTCTACGAGCAGTACTTC. Residues: CASSYRFYEQYF.

The genes are TRBV9 and TRBJ1-1, with a weak D call TRBD1 (5 bases). Germline CDR1 is SGDLS and CDR2 is YYNGEE. This CDR3 has 14 residues. The germline V and J ends were trimmed by 0 bases and 4 bases, with 10 bases remaining between them. In nucleotides, the CDR3 is TGTGCCAGCAGCGTAGGGGGGACGGGCACTGAAGCTTTCTTT. Its translation: CASSVGGTGTEAFF.

The rearrangement links TRBV5-1 to TRBJ1-1; TRBD1 matches at 7 bases. This CDR3 comprises 14 residues. With 2 bases clipped from V and 5 bases from J, the junction kept 6 bases outside the gene matches. In germline, CDR1 is SGHRS, CDR2 YFSETQ. The CDR3 DNA is TGCGCCAGCAGCTTCGGGGACAGAGATACTGAAGCTTTCTTT. Its translation is CASSFGDRDTEAFF.

The rearrangement links TRBV30 to TRBJ1-1; no reliable D call. Between the trimmed V and J ends, which lost 4 bases and 0 bases, there was a span of 12 bases. Germline loops: CDR1 GTSNPN, CDR2 SVGIG (reference sequence). The CDR3 has 14 residues. CDR3 nucleotides: TGTGCCTGGACTCGTACAGCCTTGAACACTGAAGCTTTCTTT. It specifies CAWTRTALNTEAFF. Full variable domain (rest looked up from reference TRBV30 and TRBJ1-1): SQTIHQWPATLVQPVGSPLSLECTVEGTSNPNLYWYRQAAGRGLQLLFYSVGIGQISSEVPQNLSASRPQDRQFILSSKKLLLSDSGFYLCAWTRTALNTEAFFGQGTRLTVV.

This sequence joins TRBV6-2 or TRBV6-3 and TRBJ2-5; D is unclear. Trimming pared 2 bases from V and 0 bases from J, leaving 13 bases between. Germline V gene lookup returns CDR1 MNHEY and CDR2 SVGEGT. This CDR3 is 16 amino acids long. CDR3 loop: CASSYGGLAYQETQYF. The CDR3 bases are TGTGCCAGCAGTTACGGTGGGTTGGCGTACCAAGAGACCCAGTACTTC.

The chain carries TRBV28 and TRBJ1-4; D is uncertain. Germline CDR1 MDHEN, CDR2 SYDVKM. The CDR3 runs to 15 residues. The germline V and J ends were trimmed by 3 bases and 5 bases, with 13 bases remaining between them. In nucleotides, the CDR3 is TGTGCCAGCAGTTTCTCCGGGATTGGAAATGAAAAACTGTTTTTT. It translates to CASSFSGIGNEKLFF. Drawing the rest from reference TRBV28 and TRBJ1-4, the complete variable domain is DVKVTQSSRYLVKRTGEKVFLECVQDMDHENMFWYRQDPGLGLRLIYFSYDVKMKEKGDIPEGYSVSREKKERFSLILESASTNQTSMYLCASSFSGIGNEKLFFGSGTQLSVL.

V is TRBV4-3 and J is TRBJ1-6, with a weak D call TRBD1 (5 bases). The CDR3 contains 14 residues. Germline CDR1 LGHNA, CDR2 YSLEER. Deletions cut 4 bases from V and 11 bases from J, with 15 bases between. Written as DNA, the CDR3 is TGCGCCAGCAGCCCGGGGCTCAGCGTGGCACCCCTCCACTTT. Translation gives CASSPGLSVAPLHF.

This CDR3 is CASRGQYNEQFF. The CDR3 DNA is TGCGCCAGCAGGGGACAATACAATGAGCAGTTCTTC. The chain carries TRBV10-2 and TRBJ2-1, with D possibly matching TRBD1 (6 bases). Trimming removed 6 bases from V and 4 bases from J, with 7 bases in between. The germline gives CDR1 WSHSY, CDR2 SAAADI. This CDR3 contains 12 residues.

This sequence joins TRBV11-2 and TRBJ1-4, with D possibly matching TRBD1 (5 bases). Germline assignment: CDR1 SGHAT and CDR2 FQNNGV. CDR3 size: 15 residues. Trimming cost V 5 bases and J 1 base, with 11 bases left between them. The CDR3 coding sequence is TGTGCCAGCAGCCCCCGTGGGGGAACTAATGAAAAACTGTTTTTT. Amino acid sequence: CASSPRGGTNEKLFF.